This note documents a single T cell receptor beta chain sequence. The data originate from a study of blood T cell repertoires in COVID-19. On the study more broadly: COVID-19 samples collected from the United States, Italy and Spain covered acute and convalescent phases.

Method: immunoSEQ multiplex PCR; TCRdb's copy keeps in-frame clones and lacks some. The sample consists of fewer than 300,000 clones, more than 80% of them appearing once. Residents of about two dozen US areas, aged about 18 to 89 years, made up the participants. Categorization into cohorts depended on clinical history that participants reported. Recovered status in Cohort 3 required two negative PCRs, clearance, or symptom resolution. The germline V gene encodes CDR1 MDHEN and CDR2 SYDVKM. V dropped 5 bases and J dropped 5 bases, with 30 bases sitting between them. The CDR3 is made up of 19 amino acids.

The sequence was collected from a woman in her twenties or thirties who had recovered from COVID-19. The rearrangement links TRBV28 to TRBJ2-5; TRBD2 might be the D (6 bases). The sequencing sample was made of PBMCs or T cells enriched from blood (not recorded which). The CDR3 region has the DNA TGTGCCAGCAGTACCCTCCAATACCCCAGGGACTCGCCTCGGGAGACCCAGTACTTC. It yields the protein CASSTLQYPRDSPRETQYF.